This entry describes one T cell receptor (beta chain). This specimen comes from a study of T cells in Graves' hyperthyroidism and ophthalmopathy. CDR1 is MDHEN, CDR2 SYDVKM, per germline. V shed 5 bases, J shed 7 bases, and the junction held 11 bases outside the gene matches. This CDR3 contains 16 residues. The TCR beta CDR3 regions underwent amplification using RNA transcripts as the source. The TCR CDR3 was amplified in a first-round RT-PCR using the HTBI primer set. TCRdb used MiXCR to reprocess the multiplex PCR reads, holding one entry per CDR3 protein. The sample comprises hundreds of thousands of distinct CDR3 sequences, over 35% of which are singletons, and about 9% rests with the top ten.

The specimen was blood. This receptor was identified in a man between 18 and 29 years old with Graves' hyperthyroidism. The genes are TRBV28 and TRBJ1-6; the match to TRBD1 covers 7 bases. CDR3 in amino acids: CASSPPPGQQNSPLHF. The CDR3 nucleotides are TGTGCCAGCAGTCCCCCCCCGGGACAGCAAAATTCACCCCTCCACTTT.